Below, 30 T cell receptor beta chains from the same sample are listed, as sequenced in a study of blood T cell repertoires in COVID-19. Assay: immunoSEQ multiplex PCR; the TCRdb copy retains only in-frame clones and omits some. Of about 240,000 clones listed, around four fifths are singletons. The specimen sequenced was peripheral blood. These receptors were obtained from a woman in her sixties or seventies with active or convalescent COVID-19.

The gene calls are TRBV7-9 and TRBJ2-7; 15 bases map to TRBD2. The germline CDR1 and CDR2 sequences are SEHNR and FQNEAQ (reference sequence). The CDR3 has 16 amino acids. Trimming cost V 4 bases and J 5 bases; bases outside gene matches: 6. CDR3 coding DNA: TGTGCCAGCAGCTCCGGGACTAGCGGGGGGTTCGACGAGCAGTACTTC. It yields the protein CASSSGTSGGFDEQYF.

This clone has a handful of counts. V usage is TRBV4-2 and J usage is TRBJ2-7, with 16 nucleotides matching TRBD2. J lost 1 base, V lost 0 bases, and 0 bases had no gene match. Germline V gives CDR1 LGHNA, CDR2 YNFKEQ. The CDR3 loop spans 17 amino acids. CDR3 coding DNA: TGTGCCAGCAGCCAAGAGGGACTAGCGGGGGGGTCCTACGAGCAGTACTTC. Amino acid sequence: CASSQEGLAGGSYEQYF.

The chain couples TRBV18 to TRBJ2-3; 8 nucleotides line up with TRBD1. This CDR3 is built from 16 residues. V lost 5 bases, J lost 2 bases, and 9 bases stayed unmatched. CDR1 and CDR2 from the germline V gene are KGHSH and LQKENI. In DNA, the CDR3 is TGTGCCAGCTCAGGGACAGGTGGGGCTATCACAGATACGCAGTATTTT. Residues: CASSGTGGAITDTQYF.

This clone was detected only a few times. V and J are TRBV29-1 and TRBJ2-6; TRBD1 matches at 8 bases. This CDR3 region has 15 residues. Trimming at V came to 5 bases and at J to 0 bases, leaving 3 bases not matched to a gene. Germline V lookup: CDR1 SQVTM, CDR2 ANQGSEA. DNA for the CDR3: TGCAGCGTTTCCACAGGGGGCTCTGGGGCCAACGTCCTGACTTTC. It yields the protein CSVSTGGSGANVLTF.

J is TRBJ1-2 and V is TRBV5-1; perhaps TRBD1 as D (5 bases). The CDR3 loop spans 14 amino acids. CDR1 is SGHRS and CDR2 is YFSETQ in the germline V gene. V was pared by 0 bases and J by 4 bases, with 10 bases between. The CDR3 loop reads CASSLGQLTYGYTF. The CDR3 DNA reads TGCGCCAGCAGCTTGGGACAGCTAACCTATGGCTACACCTTC.

This chain joins TRBV7-2 and TRBJ2-7, with 9 bases fitting TRBD2. The V gene end was trimmed by 4 bases and the J gene end by 6 bases; junction bases not matched to a gene: 10. There are 15 residues in the CDR3. Germline V CDR1 and CDR2: SGHTA, FQGNSA. Here the CDR3 reads CASSSIAGVGGEQYF. Written as DNA, the CDR3 is TGTGCCAGCAGCTCGATAGCGGGGGTAGGAGGCGAGCAGTACTTC.

This clone was detected a few times. The rearrangement links TRBV7-3 to TRBJ2-7, with D perhaps TRBD2 (6 bases). CDR3 length: 14 amino acids. Germline CDR1 and CDR2: SGHTA and FQGTGA. The ends were cut back, 2 bases at V and 5 bases at J, with 13 bases in the middle. CDR3 DNA sequence: TGTGCCAGCAGCTTATATGTCGGGACTGACGAGCAGTACTTC. It codes for CASSLYVGTDEQYF.

The chain is built from TRBV29-1 and TRBJ2-1, with 9 bases fitting TRBD2. CDR1 is SQVTM, CDR2 ANQGSEA, per germline. The CDR3 loop spans 16 amino acids. The V and J ends lost 8 bases and 4 bases, in that order; junction bases with no gene match: 15. The CDR3 DNA follows: TGCAGCCTACCGGGGAGTCGCGGGGGGGATTACAATGAGCAGTTCTTC. Translation gives CSLPGSRGGDYNEQFF.

This chain uses TRBV3-1 (or the pseudogene TRBV3-2) with TRBJ2-3; TRBD2 matches at 11 bases. Germline CDR1 LGHDT, CDR2 YNNKEL (reference sequence). J lost 4 bases, V lost 3 bases, and 9 bases had no gene match. This CDR3 has 17 residues. This CDR3 reads CASSQYLAGGESDTQYF. The CDR3 nucleotides read TGTGCCAGCAGCCAGTACCTAGCGGGGGGCGAGTCAGATACGCAGTATTTT.

The chain carries TRBV5-1 and TRBJ2-7; the match to TRBD1 covers 7 bases. V dropped 1 base and J dropped 3; count of bases not matched to a gene: 7. There are 15 residues in the CDR3. The germline V gene has CDR1 SGHRS and CDR2 YFSETQ. This CDR3 is CASSLRGRVGYEQYF. In DNA form, the CDR3 reads TGCGCCAGCAGCTTGAGGGGGCGCGTCGGCTACGAGCAGTACTTC.

The J gene is TRBJ2-1, the V gene TRBV6-5; 10 bases map to TRBD1. V shed 6 bases, J shed 8 bases, and the junction held 10 bases outside the gene matches. This CDR3 has 15 residues. In germline, CDR1 is MNHEY, CDR2 SVGAGI. CDR3 coding DNA: TGTGCCAGCAGCAACCGGGACAGGGGATTGTATGAGCAGTTCTTC. This translates into CASSNRDRGLYEQFF.

The rearrangement links TRBV7-8 to TRBJ2-2; TRBD1 agrees at 8 bases. The germline V gene has CDR1 SGHVS and CDR2 FQNEAQ. With V trimmed by 4 bases and J by 2 bases, 18 bases remained unmatched. The CDR3 is made up of 20 amino acids. The CDR3 loop reads CASSSRRWAGGKANTGELFF. CDR3 sequence (DNA): TGTGCCAGCAGCTCCCGAAGGTGGGCAGGGGGCAAAGCAAACACCGGGGAGCTGTTTTTT.

The chain links TRBV5-1 to TRBJ1-2, with a tentative D call TRBD1 (5 bases). Trimming cost V 0 bases and J 5 bases, with 14 bases left between them. CDR1 and CDR2 (germline): SGHRS, YFSETQ. This CDR3 spans 15 amino acids. CDR3 protein: CASSLVAGIRYGYTF. The CDR3, as DNA: TGCGCCAGCAGCTTGGTGGCAGGGATCAGGTATGGCTACACCTTC.

The chain couples TRBV10-2 to TRBJ1-4, with a weak D call TRBD1 (5 bases). V was trimmed by 4 bases and J by 5 bases, leaving 11 bases between them. The CDR3 sequence is 14 residues long. Germline CDR1 and CDR2: WSHSY and SAAADI. CDR3 amino acids: CASSVGGLNEKLFF. The CDR3 bases are TGCGCCAGCAGTGTGGGGGGGTTGAATGAAAAACTGTTTTTT.

This sequence joins TRBV6-5 and TRBJ2-3, with 9 bases that match TRBD1. In germline, CDR1 is MNHEY, CDR2 SVGAGI. This CDR3 region has 14 residues. Trimming at V came to 6 bases and at J to 4 bases, leaving 5 bases not matched to a gene. The CDR3 sequence: CASRRQGEADTQYF. The CDR3 DNA reads as TGTGCCAGCAGAAGACAGGGGGAAGCAGATACGCAGTATTTT.

This clone was seen only once. The chain has TRBV7-9 and TRBJ2-5, with 8 bases matching TRBD1. Germline CDR1 and CDR2: SEHNR and FQNEAQ (reference sequence). The CDR3 covers 15 residues. V shed 2 bases and J 4 bases; nucleotides not matched to a gene: 6. This CDR3 is CASSLNPGGGETQYF. Written as DNA, the CDR3 is TGTGCCAGCAGCTTAAACCCAGGGGGCGGAGAGACCCAGTACTTC.

The DNA of the CDR3 is TGTGCCAGCAGCTCTCAGGGTTTAAGCACTGAAGCTTTCTTT. Translating it yields CASSSQGLSTEAFF. This chain links TRBV7-2 with TRBJ1-1; D perhaps matches TRBD1 (5 bases). Germline CDR1 reads SGHTA; CDR2 reads FQGNSA. Trimming removed 4 bases at V and 4 bases at J, with 13 bases between. The CDR3 spans 14 residues. Full variable domain (outside the CDR3, taken from reference TRBV7-2 and TRBJ1-1): GAGVSQSPSNKVTEKGKDVELRCDPISGHTALYWYRQSLGQGLEFLIYFQGNSAPDKSGLPSDRFSAERTGGSVSTLTIQRTQQEDSAVYLCASSSQGLSTEAFFGQGTRLTVV.

The V call is TRBV5-4, the J call TRBJ2-7; 10 positions match TRBD2. The trim removed 0 bases at V and 2 bases at J, leaving 2 bases unmatched. The germline V gene encodes CDR1 SGHNT and CDR2 YYREEE (reference sequence). The CDR3 length is 15 residues. This CDR3 is CASSLGSGGTYEQYF. For the CDR3, the DNA is TGTGCCAGCAGCTTGGGTAGCGGGGGGACCTACGAGCAGTACTTC.

This clone was observed once. The chain uses TRBV7-8 and TRBJ1-6; D call uncertain. Deletions cut 2 bases from V and 10 bases from J, with 12 bases between. Germline V gives CDR1 SGHVS, CDR2 FQNEAQ. The CDR3 extends over 14 amino acids. The CDR3 loop reads CASSLLRDESPLHF. In DNA form, the CDR3 reads TGTGCCAGCAGCTTATTACGGGATGAATCACCCCTCCACTTT.

This clone came up once. This chain connects TRBV6-1 to TRBJ2-1; 14 bases are a match to TRBD2. The germline V gene has CDR1 MNHNS and CDR2 SASEGT. Losses at the gene ends were 4 bases for V and 1 base for J; bases not matched to a gene: 0. The CDR3 spans 16 residues. The CDR3 nucleotides read TGTGCCAGCAGTGGGACTAGCGGGGGGTCCTACAATGAGCAGTTCTTC. This gives the protein CASSGTSGGSYNEQFF.

This clone was picked up one time. The chain has TRBV5-4 and TRBJ2-3; 11 bases line up with TRBD2. J lost 7 bases, V lost 4 bases, and 11 bases had no gene match. The CDR3 extends over 16 amino acids. Per germline, CDR1 SGHNT and CDR2 YYREEE (reference sequence). The CDR3: CASSPRGTSGFNTQYF. CDR3 sequence (DNA): TGTGCCAGCAGCCCGAGGGGGACTAGCGGATTCAATACGCAGTATTTT.

The J gene is TRBJ2-5, the V gene TRBV6-1, with a tentative D call TRBD1 (5 bases). Between the trimmed V and J ends, which lost 2 bases and 3 bases, there was a span of 16 bases. The length of the CDR3 is 16 residues. The germline V gene encodes CDR1 MNHNS and CDR2 SASEGT. CDR3 sequence reads: CASSESGAALKETQYF. In DNA, the CDR3 is TGTGCCAGCAGTGAATCTGGGGCAGCATTAAAAGAGACCCAGTACTTC.

J is TRBJ2-7 and V is TRBV19; possibly TRBD2 for D (6 bases). This CDR3 contains 17 residues. The ends were cut back, 4 bases at V and 1 base at J, with 20 bases in the middle. CDR1 and CDR2 from the germline V gene are LNHDA and SQIVND (reference sequence). CDR3 amino acids: CASSKDGGSGLSYEQYF. The CDR3 region has the DNA TGTGCCAGTAGTAAAGACGGCGGCAGCGGGCTTTCCTACGAGCAGTACTTC.

This rearrangement joins TRBV11-3 to TRBJ2-1, with TRBD2 identical over 10 bases. Germline V gene lookup returns CDR1 SGHNT and CDR2 YENEEA. This CDR3 spans 16 amino acids. V trimming: 4 bases; J trimming: 7 bases; junction bases outside the gene matches: 10. The CDR3 coding sequence is TGTGCCAGCAGCTCCAGGGGAGCGGGGGGGAAAAATGAGCAGTTCTTC. Translating gives CASSSRGAGGKNEQFF.

The chain has TRBV12-5 and TRBJ2-3; D is uncertain. V shed 6 bases and J shed 5 bases, with 12 bases lying between them. The CDR3 extends over 13 amino acids. CDR1 and CDR2 (germline): LGHNT, FRNRAP. The CDR3 sequence: CASGGSPLDTQYF. The CDR3, as DNA: TGTGCTAGTGGCGGGTCCCCTCTAGATACGCAGTATTTT.

J is TRBJ1-2 and V is TRBV19; 7 bases match TRBD1. The CDR3 has 14 amino acids. Trimming at V came to 4 bases and at J to 2 bases, leaving 4 bases not matched to a gene. Germline loops: CDR1 LNHDA, CDR2 SQIVND (reference sequence). The CDR3 nucleotides are TGTGCCAGTAGTAGGGGGACAGCAAACTATGGCTACACCTTC. It translates to CASSRGTANYGYTF.

A single count supports this clone. The chain joins TRBV19 to TRBJ2-4; D unresolved. V was cut by 7 bases and J by 6 bases, with 13 bases left in between. This CDR3 is built from 13 residues. The germline V gene has CDR1 LNHDA and CDR2 SQIVND (reference sequence). CDR3 DNA sequence: TGTGCCAGTAACCAGGAAATAGGAAACATTCAGTACTTC. Amino acids: CASNQEIGNIQYF.

The V gene is TRBV19, the J gene TRBJ1-1, with D perhaps TRBD1 (6 bases). Germline CDR1 reads LNHDA; CDR2 reads SQIVND (reference sequence). The V end lost 1 base, the J end lost 5 bases, and 17 bases lay between the germline ends. There are 16 residues in the CDR3. The CDR3 nucleotides read TGTGCCAGTAGTATAGGTCCGGGGGGGGCGCTAACTGAAGCTTTCTTT. Its translation is CASSIGPGGALTEAFF.

This clone was counted once. The chain carries TRBV4-1 and TRBJ2-3; unclear D gene. The CDR3 runs to 13 residues. The germline gives CDR1 MGHRA, CDR2 YSYEKL. V lost 3 bases and J lost 3, with 7 bases in between. The CDR3 loop reads CASSHVGTDTQYF. In nucleotides, the CDR3 is TGCGCCAGCAGCCACGTCGGGACAGATACGCAGTATTTT.

J is TRBJ2-2 and V is TRBV5-1, with 8 positions matching TRBD1. CDR1 and CDR2 from the germline V gene are SGHRS and YFSETQ. The CDR3 is made up of 16 amino acids. The ends lost 4 bases at V and 0 bases at J; junction bases unmatched: 5. CDR3 DNA: TGCGCCAGCAGCCCTCCCAGGGGGCCGAACACCGGGGAGCTGTTTTTT. Translated: CASSPPRGPNTGELFF.